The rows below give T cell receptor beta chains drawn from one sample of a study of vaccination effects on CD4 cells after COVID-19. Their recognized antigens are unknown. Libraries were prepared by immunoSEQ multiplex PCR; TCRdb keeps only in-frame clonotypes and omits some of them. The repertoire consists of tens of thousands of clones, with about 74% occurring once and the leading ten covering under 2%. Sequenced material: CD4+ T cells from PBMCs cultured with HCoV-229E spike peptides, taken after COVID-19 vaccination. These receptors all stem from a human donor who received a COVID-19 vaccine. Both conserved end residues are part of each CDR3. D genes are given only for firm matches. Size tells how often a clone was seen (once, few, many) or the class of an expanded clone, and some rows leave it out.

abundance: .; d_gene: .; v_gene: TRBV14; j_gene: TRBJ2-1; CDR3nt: TGTGCCAGCAGCCAGAGATCCTCTAATGAGCAGTTCTTC; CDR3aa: CASSQRSSNEQFF
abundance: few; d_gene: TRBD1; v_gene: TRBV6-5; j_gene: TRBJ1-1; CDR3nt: TGTGCCAGCAGGATAGGGACAGGGGGTGACACTGAAGCTTTCTTT; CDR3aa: CASRIGTGGDTEAFF
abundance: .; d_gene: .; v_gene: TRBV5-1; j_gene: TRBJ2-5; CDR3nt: TGCGCCAGCAGCTTGGTGACCCCTTCGGAAGAGACCCAGTACTTC; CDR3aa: CASSLVTPSEETQYF
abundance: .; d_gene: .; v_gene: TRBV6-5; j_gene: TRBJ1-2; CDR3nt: TGTGCCAGCAGTTTTCGGACAGAAAACTATGGCTACACCTTC; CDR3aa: CASSFRTENYGYTF
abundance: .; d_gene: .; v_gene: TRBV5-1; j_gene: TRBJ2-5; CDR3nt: TGCGCCAGCAGCAACACAGAGTCCCAGTACTTC; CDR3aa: CASSNTESQYF
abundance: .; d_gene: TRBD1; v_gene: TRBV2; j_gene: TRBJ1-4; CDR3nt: TGTGCCAGCACGCCGACAGGGGGCTTTAATGAAAAACTGTTTTTT; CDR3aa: CASTPTGGFNEKLFF
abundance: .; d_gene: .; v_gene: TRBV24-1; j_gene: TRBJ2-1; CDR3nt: TGTGCCACCACCGCAGATGACTACAATGAGCAGTTCTTC; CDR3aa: CATTADDYNEQFF
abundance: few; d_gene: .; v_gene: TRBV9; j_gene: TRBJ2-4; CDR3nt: TGTGCCAGCAGCCCAGAGGAGGGTCTAGCCAAAAACATTCAGTACTTC; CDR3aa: CASSPEEGLAKNIQYF
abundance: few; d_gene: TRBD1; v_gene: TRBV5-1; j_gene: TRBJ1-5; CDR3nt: TGCGCCAGCAGCGCGGGACAGGGGGCCGGCAATCAGCCCCAGCATTTT; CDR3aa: CASSAGQGAGNQPQHF
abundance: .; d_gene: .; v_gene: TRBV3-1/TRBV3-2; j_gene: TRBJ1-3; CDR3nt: TGTGCCAGCAGCCAAGAAGTCGTCAGGGTGAGCGGAAACACCATATATTTT; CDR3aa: CASSQEVVRVSGNTIYF
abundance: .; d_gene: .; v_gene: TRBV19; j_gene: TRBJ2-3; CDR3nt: TGTGCCAGTAATGGGGGTATCGCCACAGATACGCAGTATTTT; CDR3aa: CASNGGIATDTQYF
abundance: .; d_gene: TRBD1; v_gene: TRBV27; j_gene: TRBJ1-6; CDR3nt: TGTGCCAGCAGTGTAGGACAGGGGGTTAATCCCCTCCACTTT; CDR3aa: CASSVGQGVNPLHF
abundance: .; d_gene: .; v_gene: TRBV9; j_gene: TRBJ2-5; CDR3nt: TGTGCCAGCAGCGTAGGGGTCTATCAAGAGACCCAGTACTTC; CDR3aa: CASSVGVYQETQYF
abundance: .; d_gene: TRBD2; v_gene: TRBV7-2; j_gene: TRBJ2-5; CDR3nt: TGTGCCAGCAGCTTAGCGCGGGGGGGCGGCCAAGAGACCCAGTACTTC; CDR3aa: CASSLARGGGQETQYF
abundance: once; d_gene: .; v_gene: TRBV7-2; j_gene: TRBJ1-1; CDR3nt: TGTGCCAGCAGCGTAGCAGGGATCATGAACACTGAAGCTTTCTTT; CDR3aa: CASSVAGIMNTEAFF
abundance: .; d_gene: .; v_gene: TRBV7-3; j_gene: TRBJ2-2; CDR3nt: TGTGCCAGCAGTTCCGGGACGGCGAACACCGGGGAGCTGTTTTTT; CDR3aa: CASSSGTANTGELFF
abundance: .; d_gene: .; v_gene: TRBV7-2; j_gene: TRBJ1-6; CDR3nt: TGTGCCAGCAGCACGGGGGGCTCGAGCTCCTATAATTCACCCCTCCACTTT; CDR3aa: CASSTGGSSSYNSPLHF
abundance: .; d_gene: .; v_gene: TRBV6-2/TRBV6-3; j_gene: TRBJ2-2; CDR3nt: TGTGCCAGCAGTTACGGTGGGGAGGAAGCGAACACCGGGGAGCTGTTTTTT; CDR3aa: CASSYGGEEANTGELFF